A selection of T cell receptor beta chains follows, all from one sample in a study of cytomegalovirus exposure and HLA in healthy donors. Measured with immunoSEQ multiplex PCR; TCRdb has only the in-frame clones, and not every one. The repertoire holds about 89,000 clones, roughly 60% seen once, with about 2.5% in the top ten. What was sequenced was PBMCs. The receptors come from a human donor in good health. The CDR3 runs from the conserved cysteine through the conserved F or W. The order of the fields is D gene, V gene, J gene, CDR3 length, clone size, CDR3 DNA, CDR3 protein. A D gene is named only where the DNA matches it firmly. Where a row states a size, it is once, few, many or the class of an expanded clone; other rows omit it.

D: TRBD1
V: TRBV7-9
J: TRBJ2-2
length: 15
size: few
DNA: TGTGCCAGCAGCTCGCCGACAGGGGGCATCGGGGAGCTGTTTTTT
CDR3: CASSSPTGGIGELFF

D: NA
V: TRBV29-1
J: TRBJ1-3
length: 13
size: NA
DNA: TGCAGCGTTGAGCGACAGTTTGGAAACACCATATATTTT
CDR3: CSVERQFGNTIYF

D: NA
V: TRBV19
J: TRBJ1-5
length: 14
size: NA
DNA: TGTGCCAGTAGCCAGGACACCTCGACGGGGCCCCAGCATTTT
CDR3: CASSQDTSTGPQHF

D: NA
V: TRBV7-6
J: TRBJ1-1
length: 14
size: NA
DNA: TGTGCCAGCAGCTTAGGTGGGGGCCGGACTGAAGCTTTCTTT
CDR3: CASSLGGGRTEAFF

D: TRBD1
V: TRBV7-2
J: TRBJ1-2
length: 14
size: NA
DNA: TGTGCCAGCAGCCCGGACAGGGGGAACTATGGCTACACCTTC
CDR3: CASSPDRGNYGYTF

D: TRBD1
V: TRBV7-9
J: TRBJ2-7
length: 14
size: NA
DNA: TGTGCCAGCAGCCCAAATCCTACAGGGGTCGAGCAGTACTTC
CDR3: CASSPNPTGVEQYF

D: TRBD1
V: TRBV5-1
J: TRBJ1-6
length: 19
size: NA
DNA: TGCGCCAGCAGCTTGTTCCCCCCAGGGGGGAGCTCCTATAATTCACCCCTCCACTTT
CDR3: CASSLFPPGGSSYNSPLHF

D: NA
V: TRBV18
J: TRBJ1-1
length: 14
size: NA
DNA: TGTGCCAGCTCACCCGACAGAGTGAACACTGAAGCTTTCTTT
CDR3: CASSPDRVNTEAFF

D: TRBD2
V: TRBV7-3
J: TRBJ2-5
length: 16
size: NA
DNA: TGTGCCAGCAGCCCGACTAGCGGGGGGCGCCAAGAGACCCAGTACTTC
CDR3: CASSPTSGGRQETQYF

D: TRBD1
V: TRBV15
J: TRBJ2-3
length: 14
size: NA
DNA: TGTGCCACCAGCATCCGGGACAGCCCAGATACGCAGTATTTT
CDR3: CATSIRDSPDTQYF

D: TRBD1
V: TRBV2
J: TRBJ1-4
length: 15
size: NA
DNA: TGTGCCAGCAGTGGGCGGACAGGGTCTAATGAAAAACTGTTTTTT
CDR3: CASSGRTGSNEKLFF

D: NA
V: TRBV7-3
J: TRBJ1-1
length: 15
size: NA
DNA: TGTGCCAGCAGCTTAAGGTACAGTCCGAACACTGAAGCTTTCTTT
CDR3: CASSLRYSPNTEAFF

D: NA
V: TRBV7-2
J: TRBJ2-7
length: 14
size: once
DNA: TGTGCCAGCACCCATAGATTGGGGGCGCGGGAGCAGTACTTC
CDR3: CASTHRLGAREQYF

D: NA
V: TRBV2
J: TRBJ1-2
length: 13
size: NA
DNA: TGTGCCAGCAGTGAAGGTTGGAGGGCTGGCTACACCTTC
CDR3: CASSEGWRAGYTF

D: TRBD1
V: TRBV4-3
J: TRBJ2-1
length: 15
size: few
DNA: TGCGCCAGCAGCCTGGACAGGGCTTCCTACAATGAGCAGTTCTTC
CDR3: CASSLDRASYNEQFF

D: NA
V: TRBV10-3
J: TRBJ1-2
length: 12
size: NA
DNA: TGTGCCATCAGTGCGCAGGGGAATGGCTACACCTTC
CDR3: CAISAQGNGYTF

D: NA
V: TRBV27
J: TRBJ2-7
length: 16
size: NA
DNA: TGTGCCAGCAGTCGTGCCTTAGCGGTCCCCTCCTACGAGCAGTACTTC
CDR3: CASSRALAVPSYEQYF

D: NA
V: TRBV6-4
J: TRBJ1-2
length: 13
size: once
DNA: TGTGCCAGCAGTGACTCGAGGGTTCGTGGTTACACCTTC
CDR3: CASSDSRVRGYTF

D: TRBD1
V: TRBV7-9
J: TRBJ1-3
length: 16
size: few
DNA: TGTGCCAGCAGCCTCGGACAGGGGAACGATGGAAACACCATATATTTT
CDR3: CASSLGQGNDGNTIYF

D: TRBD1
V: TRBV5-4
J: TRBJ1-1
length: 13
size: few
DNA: TGTGCCAGCGGGCAGACAGGGTTTAATGAAGCTTTCTTT
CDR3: CASGQTGFNEAFF

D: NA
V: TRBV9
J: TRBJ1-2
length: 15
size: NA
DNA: TGTGCCAGCAGTGCTGACAGCTCGACGAACTATGGCTACACCTTC
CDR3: CASSADSSTNYGYTF

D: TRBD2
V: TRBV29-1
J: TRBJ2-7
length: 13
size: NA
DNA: TGCAGCGTCGGTGGCGGGAGCAACTACGAGCAGTACTTC
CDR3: CSVGGGSNYEQYF

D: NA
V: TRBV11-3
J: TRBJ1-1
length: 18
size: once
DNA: TGTGCCAGCAGCCCAGAAGTCGCGGGGCTCATGAGAGGGACTGAAGCTTTCTTT
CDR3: CASSPEVAGLMRGTEAFF

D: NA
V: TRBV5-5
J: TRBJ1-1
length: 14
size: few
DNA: TGTGCCAGCAGCTTGTGGCAGGCGAACACTGAAGCTTTCTTT
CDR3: CASSLWQANTEAFF

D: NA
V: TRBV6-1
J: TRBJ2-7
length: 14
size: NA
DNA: TGTGCCAGCAGTGGCGGGGCGGGGATGAACGAGCAGTACTTC
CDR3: CASSGGAGMNEQYF

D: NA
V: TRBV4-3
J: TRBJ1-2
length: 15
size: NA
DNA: TGCGCCAGCAGCCAAGATCTTGGAGGGAACTATGGCTACACCTTC
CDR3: CASSQDLGGNYGYTF

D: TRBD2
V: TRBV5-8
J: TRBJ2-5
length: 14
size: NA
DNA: TGTGCCAGCAGCTTAGGACTAGCGAGAGAGACCCAGTACTTC
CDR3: CASSLGLARETQYF

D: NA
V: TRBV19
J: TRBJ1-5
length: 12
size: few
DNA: TGTGCCAGTAACAGGGACAATCAGCCCCAGCATTTT
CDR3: CASNRDNQPQHF

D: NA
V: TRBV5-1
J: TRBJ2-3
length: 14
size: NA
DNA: TGCGCCAGCAGCTTGGTTCCGGGGTCAGATACGCAGTATTTT
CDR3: CASSLVPGSDTQYF

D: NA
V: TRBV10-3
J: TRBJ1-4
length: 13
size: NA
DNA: TGTGCCAGCGGGGGGAGTCCTAATGAAAAACTGTTTTTT
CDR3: CASGGSPNEKLFF

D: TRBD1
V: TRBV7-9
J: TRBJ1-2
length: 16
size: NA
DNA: TGTGCCAGCAGCTACTCCGGGACAGGGGGCTTGGATGGCTACACCTTC
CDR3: CASSYSGTGGLDGYTF

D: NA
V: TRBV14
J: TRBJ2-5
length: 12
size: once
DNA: TGTGCCAGCAGCCAAGTAATGGAGACCCAGTACTTC
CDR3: CASSQVMETQYF

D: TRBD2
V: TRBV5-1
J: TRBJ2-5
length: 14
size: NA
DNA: TGCGCCAGCAGCTTTGGGACTAGCGAAGAGACCCAGTACTTC
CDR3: CASSFGTSEETQYF

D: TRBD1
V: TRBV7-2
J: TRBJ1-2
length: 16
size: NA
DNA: TGTGCCAGCAGCCCAGGGGCCGGACAGGGATACTATGGCTACACCTTC
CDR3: CASSPGAGQGYYGYTF

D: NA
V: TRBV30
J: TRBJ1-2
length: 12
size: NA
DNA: TGTGCCCACGGCGGCAGGGGTGGTGGCTACACCTTC
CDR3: CAHGGRGGGYTF

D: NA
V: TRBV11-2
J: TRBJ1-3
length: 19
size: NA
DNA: TGTGCCAGCAGCTTAGTCCCTACCAAGGAGCCCAGCTCTGGAAACACCATATATTTT
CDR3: CASSLVPTKEPSSGNTIYF

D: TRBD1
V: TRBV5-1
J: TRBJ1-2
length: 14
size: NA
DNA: TGCGCCAGCAGCTCCGGACAGGGCGACTATGGCTACACCTTC
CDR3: CASSSGQGDYGYTF

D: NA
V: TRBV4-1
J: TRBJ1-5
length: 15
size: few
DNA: TGCGCCAGCAGCCAAGGCGTGTATAGCAATCAGCCCCAGCATTTT
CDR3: CASSQGVYSNQPQHF

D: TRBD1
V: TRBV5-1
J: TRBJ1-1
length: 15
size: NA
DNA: TGCGCCAGCAGCTTAGGAATTGACAGGGGCGCTGAAGCTTTCTTT
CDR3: CASSLGIDRGAEAFF

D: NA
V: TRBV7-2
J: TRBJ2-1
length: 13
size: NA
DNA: TGTGCCAGCAGCTTAGGGCAAAACAATGAGCAGTTCTTC
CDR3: CASSLGQNNEQFF

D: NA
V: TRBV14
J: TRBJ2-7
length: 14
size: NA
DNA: TGTGCCAGCAGCCCTACAGGGTTCTCCTACGAGCAGTACTTC
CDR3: CASSPTGFSYEQYF

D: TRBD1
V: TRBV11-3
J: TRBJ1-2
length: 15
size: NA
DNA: TGTGCCAGCAGCCTCCCGGGACAGGGGAACTATGGCTACACCTTC
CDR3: CASSLPGQGNYGYTF

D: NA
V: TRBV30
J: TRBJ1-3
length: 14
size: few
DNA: TGTGCCTGGACTCCTCCAGGGTACGGAAACACCATATATTTT
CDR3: CAWTPPGYGNTIYF

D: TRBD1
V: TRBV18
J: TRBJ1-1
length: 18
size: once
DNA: TGTGCCAGCTCAACCACCGGGGACAGTGTGGGCATGAACACTGAAGCTTTCTTT
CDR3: CASSTTGDSVGMNTEAFF

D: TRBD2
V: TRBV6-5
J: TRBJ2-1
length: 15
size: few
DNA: TGTGCCAGCAGTCGTCCGGGGGACTATACCAATGAGCAGTTCTTC
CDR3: CASSRPGDYTNEQFF

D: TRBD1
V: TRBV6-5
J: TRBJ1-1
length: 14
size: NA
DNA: TGTGCCAGCAGCTCACAGGGGGCGCTTGGTGAAGCTTTCTTT
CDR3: CASSSQGALGEAFF

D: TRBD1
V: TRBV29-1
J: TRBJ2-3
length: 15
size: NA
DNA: TGCAGCGTTGTTGGGACAGGGGGGGGCACAGATACGCAGTATTTT
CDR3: CSVVGTGGGTDTQYF

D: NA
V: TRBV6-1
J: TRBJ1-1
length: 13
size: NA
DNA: TGTGCCAGCACTATAGACGGAGCATTGGAAGCTTTCTTT
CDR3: CASTIDGALEAFF

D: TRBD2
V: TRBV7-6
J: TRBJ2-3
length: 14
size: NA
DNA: TGTGCCAGCAGCGACGGGGGGGCCGCGGATACGCAGTATTTT
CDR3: CASSDGGAADTQYF